This entry lists 32 T cell receptor beta chains sequenced from one sample in a study of blood T cell repertoires in COVID-19. Some clones are missing from TCRdb's copy, which holds only in-frame ones; the method was immunoSEQ multiplex PCR. This sample yields roughly 200,000 clones, of which roughly nine tenths are seen a single time; about 1.8% belongs to the top ten. Material: peripheral blood. The receptors stem from a man between 65 and 80 years old with acute or convalescent COVID-19.

Concerning this clone itself: Other DNA sequences within the sample encode an identical CDR3. V usage is TRBV12-3 or TRBV12-4 and J usage is TRBJ1-2; D remains unclear. V lost 3 bases and J 2 bases, leaving 7 bases between the germline ends. The CDR3 has 13 residues. This chain's CDR3 is CASSLGQNYGYTF. The CDR3 DNA reads TGTGCCAGCAGTTTGGGCCAGAACTATGGCTACACCTTC.

This clone was seen only a few times. The chain links TRBV11-2 to TRBJ2-1; D may be TRBD2 (6 bases). The CDR3 consists of 16 residues. Trimming left V 1 base short and J 0 bases short, with 10 bases between. Germline CDR1 is SGHAT and CDR2 is FQNNGV. The CDR3 nucleotides are TGTGCCAGCAGCTTAGCGTCCGGGAGCTCCTACAATGAGCAGTTCTTC. Its protein product is CASSLASGSSYNEQFF.

This clone came up a few times. The genes are TRBV5-1 and TRBJ2-2, with 11 bases matching TRBD2. The V and J ends lost 2 bases and 5 bases, in that order; junction bases with no gene match: 5. The CDR3 runs to 16 residues. Germline loops: CDR1 SGHRS, CDR2 YFSETQ. For the CDR3, the DNA is TGCGCCAGCAGCTTTACTAGCGGGAGTGGGACCGGGGAGCTGTTTTTT. Protein sequence: CASSFTSGSGTGELFF. The entire variable domain, with the rest obtained from reference TRBV5-1 and TRBJ2-2, is as follows: KAGVTQTPRYLIKTRGQQVTLSCSPISGHRSVSWYQQTPGQGLQFLFEYFSETQRNKGNFPGRFSGRQFSNSRSEMNVSTLELGDSALYLCASSFTSGSGTGELFFGEGSRLTVL.

The chain carries TRBV29-1 and TRBJ1-2, with D tentatively TRBD1 (6 bases). Per germline, CDR1 SQVTM and CDR2 ANQGSEA. The CDR3 is 15 residues long. V was cut by 2 bases and J by 5 bases, with 18 bases left in between. This chain's CDR3 is CSVELPGQRNYGYTF. CDR3 DNA sequence: TGCAGCGTTGAACTCCCCGGACAGCGGAATTATGGCTACACCTTC.

The J gene is TRBJ1-1, the V gene TRBV5-1; 9 bases are a match to TRBD1. CDR1 and CDR2 (germline): SGHRS, YFSETQ. The V gene end was trimmed by 4 bases and the J gene end by 3 bases; junction bases not matched to a gene: 4. CDR3 size: 14 residues. Written as DNA, the CDR3 is TGCGCCAGCAGCCCACAGGGGGCATACACTGAAGCTTTCTTT. It is translated as CASSPQGAYTEAFF.

The chain recombines TRBV29-1 with TRBJ2-5; 7 positions agree with TRBD2. CDR3 size: 12 residues. The V and J ends lost 4 bases and 4 bases, in that order; junction bases with no gene match: 3. CDR1 SQVTM and CDR2 ANQGSEA come from the germline V gene. In DNA, the CDR3 is TGCAGCGTTGCGGGGGGAATAGAGACCCAGTACTTC. Translation: CSVAGGIETQYF.

This rearrangement joins TRBV10-3 to TRBJ2-7, with D possibly being TRBD1 (5 bases). This CDR3 has 13 amino acids. Germline V CDR1 and CDR2: ENHRY, SYGVKD. Between the trimmed V and J ends, which lost 5 bases and 2 bases, there was a span of 10 bases. The CDR3 loop is CAISQGSPYEQYF. The CDR3, as DNA: TGTGCCATCAGTCAGGGTTCCCCCTACGAGCAGTACTTC.

A single count supports this clone. This chain joins TRBV7-9 and TRBJ1-1, with 7 nucleotides matching TRBD1. The CDR3 consists of 14 residues. CDR1 and CDR2 from the germline V gene are SEHNR and FQNEAQ (reference sequence). Trimming removed 5 bases from V and 4 bases from J; junction bases left unmatched: 7. This CDR3 is CASSRQGLGTEAFF. For the CDR3, the DNA is TGTGCCAGCAGCCGACAGGGCCTGGGCACTGAAGCTTTCTTT.

CDR3: CASSQWTSGNYNEQFF. For the CDR3, the DNA is TGTGCCAGCAGCCAATGGACTAGCGGGAACTACAATGAGCAGTTCTTC. The chain carries TRBV3-1 (or the pseudogene TRBV3-2) and TRBJ2-1; 12 bases align to TRBD2. V shed 2 bases and J 3 bases; nucleotides not matched to a gene: 2. CDR1 and CDR2 (germline): LGHDT, YNNKEL (reference sequence). The CDR3 extends over 16 amino acids.

V is TRBV29-1 and J is TRBJ2-2, with D maybe TRBD2 (5 bases). The CDR3 contains 12 residues. Germline loops: CDR1 SQVTM, CDR2 ANQGSEA. Trimming took off 3 bases at V and 8 bases at J, with 10 bases between the two ends. CDR3 in amino acids: CSVERVRGELFF. CDR3 nucleotides: TGCAGCGTTGAGCGGGTCAGAGGGGAGCTGTTTTTT.

The chain employs TRBV6-4 and TRBJ1-6, with 8 bases identical to TRBD1. The CDR3 runs 14 residues. V lost 6 bases to trimming and J lost 7 bases; unmatched junction nucleotides: 5. The germline CDR1 and CDR2 sequences are MRHNA and SNTAGT. CDR3 sequence reads: CASRATGENSPLHF. In DNA, the CDR3 is TGTGCCAGCAGGGCGACAGGGGAAAATTCACCCCTCCACTTT.

The V gene is TRBV28, the J gene TRBJ2-1, with D hard to call. The CDR3 totals 15 residues. With 1 base removed from V and 9 bases from J, the gap between germline ends came to 16 bases. Germline loops: CDR1 MDHEN, CDR2 SYDVKM. Here the CDR3 reads CASSLSFVSVGEQFF. In nucleotides, the CDR3 is TGTGCCAGCAGTTTATCCTTCGTATCCGTCGGTGAGCAGTTCTTC.

This rearrangement joins TRBV29-1 to TRBJ2-5; the D gene is possibly TRBD1 (6 bases). This CDR3 spans 15 amino acids. Germline V gives CDR1 SQVTM, CDR2 ANQGSEA. The CDR3 coding sequence is TGCTCCTTTTTGGGACAAACCGGGAATCGGGAGACCCAGTACTTC. As protein: CSFLGQTGNRETQYF.

J is TRBJ2-2 and V is TRBV7-2; 7 bases fit TRBD2. Germline trimming cut 7 bases from V and 0 bases from J; bases unmatched to any gene: 11. The CDR3 spans 17 residues. Per the germline V gene, CDR1 is SGHTA and CDR2 is FQGNSA. The DNA for the CDR3 is TGTGCCAGCACCCCCAGGGCGGGAGCGCCGAACACCGGGGAGCTGTTTTTT. It yields the protein CASTPRAGAPNTGELFF. The complete variable domain, with remaining parts taken from reference TRBV7-2 and TRBJ2-2, reads GAGVSQSPSNKVTEKGKDVELRCDPISGHTALYWYRQSLGQGLEFLIYFQGNSAPDKSGLPSDRFSAERTGGSVSTLTIQRTQQEDSAVYLCASTPRAGAPNTGELFFGEGSRLTVL.

J is TRBJ2-7 and V is TRBV4-2; TRBD1 is a possible D gene (7 bases). Trimming cost V 1 base and J 4 bases, with 17 bases left between them. Germline V CDR1 and CDR2: LGHNA, YNFKEQ. The CDR3 runs 16 residues. In nucleotides, the CDR3 is TGTGCCAGCAGCCAAGCCGCGGGACAGAAGGAGTACGAGCAGTACTTC. Translating gives CASSQAAGQKEYEQYF.

This clone was recorded only once. The chain uses TRBV28 and TRBJ1-2; 7 bases are shared with TRBD1. V lost 3 bases and J lost 7; bases outside the gene matches: 8. CDR1 MDHEN and CDR2 SYDVKM come from the germline V gene. CDR3 length: 14 amino acids. Here the CDR3 DNA reads TGTGCCAGCAGTTTCGGTGACAGGGTTGGTGGCTACACCTTC. Protein product: CASSFGDRVGGYTF.

V is TRBV28 and J is TRBJ1-6, with D hard to call. In germline, CDR1 is MDHEN, CDR2 SYDVKM. This CDR3 is 12 amino acids long. V dropped 7 bases and J dropped 6 bases, with 7 bases sitting between them. CDR3 sequence: CASTTSNSPLHF. DNA for the CDR3: TGTGCCAGCACCACGAGTAATTCACCCCTCCACTTT. The whole variable domain, remainder taken from reference TRBV28 and TRBJ1-6, is DVKVTQSSRYLVKRTGEKVFLECVQDMDHENMFWYRQDPGLGLRLIYFSYDVKMKEKGDIPEGYSVSREKKERFSLILESASTNQTSMYLCASTTSNSPLHFGNGTRLTVT.

This rearrangement joins TRBV18 to TRBJ2-7, with no clear D. Germline values: CDR1 KGHSH, CDR2 LQKENI. Trimming took off 2 bases at V and 5 bases at J, with 10 bases between the two ends. The length of the CDR3 is 13 residues. CDR3 in amino acids: CASSPRLADEQYF. The CDR3 DNA reads as TGTGCCAGCTCACCAAGACTGGCTGACGAGCAGTACTTC.

The chain couples TRBV15 to TRBJ2-5, with D tentatively TRBD2 (7 bases). V shed 3 bases and J shed 7 bases, with 24 bases lying between them. CDR1 is LNHNV and CDR2 is YYDKDF in the germline V gene (reference sequence). The CDR3 is 17 amino acids. The CDR3 is CATSRHRTGTTGGTQYF. Here the CDR3 DNA reads TGTGCCACCAGCAGGCACAGAACCGGGACAACGGGGGGGACCCAGTACTTC.

The rearrangement uses TRBV7-9 and TRBJ2-3; tentatively, D is TRBD2 (5 bases). The germline gives CDR1 SEHNR, CDR2 FQNEAQ (reference sequence). Trimming left V 1 base short and J 6 bases short, with 14 bases between. The CDR3 is made up of 15 amino acids. The CDR3 DNA sequence: TGTGCCAGCAGCTTAGAGAGGGTCAACGGGGATACGCAGTATTTT. Its protein is CASSLERVNGDTQYF.

The chain uses TRBV2 and TRBJ2-1; TRBD2 agrees at 9 bases. V shed 5 bases and J 3 bases; nucleotides not matched to a gene: 8. The CDR3 has 16 residues. In germline, CDR1 is SNHLY, CDR2 FYNNEI. The CDR3 loop reads CASSPTSGVIYNEQFF. CDR3 DNA: TGTGCCAGCAGTCCGACTAGCGGAGTAATCTACAATGAGCAGTTCTTC.

This chain joins TRBV7-2 and TRBJ2-5; D is possibly TRBD2 (6 bases). The V gene's germline CDR1 is SGHTA and CDR2 FQGNSA. V was clipped by 1 base and J by 4 bases, with 10 bases between them. The CDR3 contains 14 residues. CDR3 loop: CASSLGRGRETQYF. The CDR3 DNA reads TGTGCCAGCAGCTTAGGCCGGGGGAGAGAGACCCAGTACTTC.

This clone was recorded once. The chain recombines TRBV19 with TRBJ1-1; tentative D call: TRBD1 (5 bases). Germline V gene lookup returns CDR1 LNHDA and CDR2 SQIVND (reference sequence). The CDR3 is 14 residues long. Deletions cut 4 bases from V and 4 bases from J, with 13 bases between. The CDR3 loop reads CASSNQGFGTEAFF. The CDR3 DNA reads as TGTGCCAGTAGTAACCAGGGCTTTGGCACTGAAGCTTTCTTT.

J is TRBJ1-2 and V is TRBV14, with a possible D match to TRBD1 (6 bases). Germline assignment: CDR1 SGHDN and CDR2 FVKESK. V lost 5 bases, J lost 4 bases, and 14 bases lay in between. The CDR3 covers 14 residues. This CDR3 reads CASSNSGGGYGYTF. CDR3 coding DNA: TGTGCCAGCAGCAATAGCGGGGGCGGCTATGGCTACACCTTC.

This CDR3 is CASSPLGRMTEAFF. CDR3 coding DNA: TGTGCCAGCAGCCCCCTGGGCAGGATGACTGAAGCTTTCTTT. The chain combines TRBV5-6 with TRBJ1-1; D remains unclear. CDR3 length: 14 residues. Germline CDR1 is SGHDT and CDR2 is YYEEEE. V was trimmed by 4 bases and J by 5 bases, leaving 15 bases between them.

The chain is built from TRBV7-3 and TRBJ2-1; perhaps TRBD1 as D (6 bases). Germline values: CDR1 SGHTA, CDR2 FQGTGA. This CDR3 contains 14 residues. Trimming removed 4 bases from V and 3 bases from J, with 10 bases in between. CDR3 region: CASSSPGVYNEQFF. CDR3 sequence (DNA): TGTGCCAGCAGCTCGCCAGGGGTCTACAATGAGCAGTTCTTC. Supplemented by reference TRBV7-3 and TRBJ2-1, the full variable domain reads GAGVSQTPSNKVTEKGKYVELRCDPISGHTALYWYRQSLGQGPEFLIYFQGTGAADDSGLPNDRFFAVRPEGSVSTLKIQRTERGDSAVYLCASSSPGVYNEQFFGPGTRLTVL.

This chain joins TRBV18 and TRBJ1-5; D not resolved. Germline V gene sequence: CDR1 KGHSH, CDR2 LQKENI. Trimming removed 3 bases at V and 4 bases at J, with 7 bases between. The CDR3 sequence is 13 residues long. CDR3 bases: TGTGCCAGCTCACCTGGAGCAAATCAGCCCCAGCATTTT. This translates into CASSPGANQPQHF.

The chain recombines TRBV14 with TRBJ2-7; D perhaps matches TRBD1 (5 bases). This CDR3 comprises 13 residues. Germline V gives CDR1 SGHDN, CDR2 FVKESK. Trimming stripped 4 bases from V and 1 base from J, with 8 bases between. This CDR3 is CASSPQGSYEQYF. The DNA of the CDR3 is TGTGCCAGCAGCCCCCAGGGTTCCTACGAGCAGTACTTC.

This chain connects TRBV19 to TRBJ1-6; possible D gene TRBD1, 6 bases. With 5 bases removed from V and 6 bases from J, the gap between germline ends came to 14 bases. This CDR3 is built from 15 residues. Germline values: CDR1 LNHDA, CDR2 SQIVND (reference sequence). In DNA form, the CDR3 reads TGTGCCAGTAGTCTCCAAGTACAGGGTAATTCACCCCTCCACTTT. Encoded protein: CASSLQVQGNSPLHF.

This chain connects TRBV7-9 to TRBJ1-1; 8 bases are a match to TRBD1. The CDR3 consists of 14 residues. Per the germline V gene, CDR1 is SEHNR and CDR2 is FQNEAQ (reference sequence). J gave up 4 bases and V 1 base, and 2 bases lay outside the gene matches. CDR3 sequence: CASSLVQGATEAFF. In nucleotides, the CDR3 is TGTGCCAGCAGCTTAGTGCAGGGGGCCACTGAAGCTTTCTTT. The full variable domain, with the rest looked up from reference TRBV7-9 and TRBJ1-1, is DTGVSQNPRHKITKRGQNVTFRCDPISEHNRLYWYRQTLGQGPEFLTYFQNEAQLEKSRLLSDRFSAERPKGSFSTLEIQRTEQGDSAMYLCASSLVQGATEAFFGQGTRLTVV.

The V call is TRBV24-1, the J call TRBJ2-5; 8 nucleotides align to TRBD2. Germline V gives CDR1 KGHDR, CDR2 SFDVKD. Trimming at V came to 5 bases and at J to 0 bases, leaving 4 bases not matched to a gene. The CDR3 has 15 residues. CDR3 protein: CATSAPGGYQETQYF. Here the CDR3 DNA reads TGTGCCACCAGTGCCCCGGGGGGGTACCAAGAGACCCAGTACTTC.

As DNA, the CDR3 is TGTGCCAGCAGCCAAGGGGGGGAAGGTTTGCGTGGAACCATATATTTT. It encodes CASSQGGEGLRGTIYF. The chain has TRBV3-1 (or the pseudogene TRBV3-2) and TRBJ1-3, with D possibly TRBD1 on 5 matching bases. CDR3 length: 16 residues. Germline assignment: CDR1 LGHDT and CDR2 YNNKEL (reference sequence). Deletions cut 1 base from V and 10 bases from J, with 20 bases between.